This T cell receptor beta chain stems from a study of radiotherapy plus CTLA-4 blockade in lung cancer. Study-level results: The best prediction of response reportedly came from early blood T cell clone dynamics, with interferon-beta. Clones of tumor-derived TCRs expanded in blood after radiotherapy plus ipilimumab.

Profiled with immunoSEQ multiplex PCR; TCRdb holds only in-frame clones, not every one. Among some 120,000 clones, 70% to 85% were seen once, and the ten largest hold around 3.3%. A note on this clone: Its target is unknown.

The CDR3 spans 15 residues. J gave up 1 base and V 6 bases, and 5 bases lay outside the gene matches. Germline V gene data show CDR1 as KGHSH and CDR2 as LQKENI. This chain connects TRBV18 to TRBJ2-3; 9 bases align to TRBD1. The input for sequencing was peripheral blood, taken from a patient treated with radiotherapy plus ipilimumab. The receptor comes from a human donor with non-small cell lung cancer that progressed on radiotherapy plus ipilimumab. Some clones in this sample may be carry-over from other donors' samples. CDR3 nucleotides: TGTGCCAGCTCGCGGACAGGGGACGGCACAGATACGCAGTATTTT. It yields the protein CASSRTGDGTDTQYF. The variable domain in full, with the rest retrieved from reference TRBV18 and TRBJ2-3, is NAGVMQNPRHLVRRRGQEARLRCSPMKGHSHVYWYRQLPEEGLKFMVYLQKENIIDESGMPKERFSAEFPKEGPSILRIQQVVRGDSAAYFCASSRTGDGTDTQYFGPGTRLTVL.